This T cell receptor beta chain was sequenced during a study of cytomegalovirus exposure and HLA in healthy donors. Comment on this clone: The junction departs from the called germline gene at one end, perhaps through a read error.

Germline lookup yields CDR1 SGHVS and CDR2 FNYEAQ. This CDR3 region has 15 residues. Here immunoSEQ multiplex PCR was the method, and the copy in TCRdb shows in-frame clones only, minus some. Of hundreds of thousands of clones listed, around 87% were seen once; the top ten hold roughly 2%. J is TRBJ2-7 and V is TRBV7-6; D may be TRBD2 (8 bases). The clonotype comes from a woman between 18 and 30 years old in good health and CMV-seropositive. Sequenced input: PBMCs. The CDR3 is CASSGAGLEGGEQYF. DNA for the CDR3: TGTGCCAGCAGCGGCGCGGGACTAGAAGGGGGCGAGCAGTACTTT.